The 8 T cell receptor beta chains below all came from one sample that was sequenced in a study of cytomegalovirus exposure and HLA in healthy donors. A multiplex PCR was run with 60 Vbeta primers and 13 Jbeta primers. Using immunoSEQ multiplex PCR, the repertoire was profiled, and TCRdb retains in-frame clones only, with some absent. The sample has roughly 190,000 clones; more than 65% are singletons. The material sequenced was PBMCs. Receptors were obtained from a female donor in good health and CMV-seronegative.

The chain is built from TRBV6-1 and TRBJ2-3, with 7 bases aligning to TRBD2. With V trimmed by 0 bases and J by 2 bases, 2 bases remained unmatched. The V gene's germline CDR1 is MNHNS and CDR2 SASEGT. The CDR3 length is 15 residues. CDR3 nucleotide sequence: TGTGCCAGCAGTGAAGCGCGGGGGATCACAGATACGCAGTATTTT. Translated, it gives CASSEARGITDTQYF.

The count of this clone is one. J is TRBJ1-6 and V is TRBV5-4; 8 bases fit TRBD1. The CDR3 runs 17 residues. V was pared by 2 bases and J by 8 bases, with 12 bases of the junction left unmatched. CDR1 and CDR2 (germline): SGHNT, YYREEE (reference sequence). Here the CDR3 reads CASSFRTGIRGDSPLHF. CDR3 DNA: TGTGCCAGCAGCTTTAGGACAGGGATAAGAGGAGATTCACCCCTCCACTTT. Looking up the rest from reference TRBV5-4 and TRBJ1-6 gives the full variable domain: ETGVTQSPTHLIKTRGQQVTLRCSSQSGHNTVSWYQQALGQGPQFIFQYYREEENGRGNFPPRFSGLQFPNYSSELNVNALELDDSALYLCASSFRTGIRGDSPLHFGNGTRLTVT.

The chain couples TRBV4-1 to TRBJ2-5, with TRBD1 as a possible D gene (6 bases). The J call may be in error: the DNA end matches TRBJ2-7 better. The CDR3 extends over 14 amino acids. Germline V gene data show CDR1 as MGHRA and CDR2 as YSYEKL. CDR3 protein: CASSQTGTNYEQYF. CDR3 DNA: TGCGCCAGCAGCCAAACAGGGACCAACTACGAGCAGTACTTC.

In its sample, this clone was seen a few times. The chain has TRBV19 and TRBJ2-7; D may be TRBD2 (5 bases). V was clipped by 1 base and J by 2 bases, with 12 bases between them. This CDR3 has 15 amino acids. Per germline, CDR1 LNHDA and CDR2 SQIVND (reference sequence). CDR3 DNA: TGTGCCAGTAGTATAGGGCAGGACTTCACCTACGAGCAGTACTTC. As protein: CASSIGQDFTYEQYF.

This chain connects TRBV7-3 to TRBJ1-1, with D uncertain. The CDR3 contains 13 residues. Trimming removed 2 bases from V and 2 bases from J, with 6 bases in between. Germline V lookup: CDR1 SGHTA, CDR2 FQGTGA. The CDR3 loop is CASSLWANTEAFF. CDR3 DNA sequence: TGTGCCAGCAGCTTATGGGCAAACACTGAAGCTTTCTTT.

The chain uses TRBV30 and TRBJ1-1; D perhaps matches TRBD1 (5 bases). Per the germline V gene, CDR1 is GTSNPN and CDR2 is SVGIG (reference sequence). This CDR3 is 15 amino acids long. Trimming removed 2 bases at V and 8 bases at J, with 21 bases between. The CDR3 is CAWSSPGTPVREAFF. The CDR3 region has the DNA TGTGCCTGGAGTAGTCCCGGGACTCCTGTTCGGGAAGCTTTCTTT.

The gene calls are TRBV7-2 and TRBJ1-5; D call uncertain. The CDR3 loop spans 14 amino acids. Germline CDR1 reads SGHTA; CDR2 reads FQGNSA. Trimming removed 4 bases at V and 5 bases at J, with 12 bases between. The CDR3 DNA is TGTGCCAGCAGCTACGGGCGGGCTTATCAGCCCCAGCATTTT. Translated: CASSYGRAYQPQHF.

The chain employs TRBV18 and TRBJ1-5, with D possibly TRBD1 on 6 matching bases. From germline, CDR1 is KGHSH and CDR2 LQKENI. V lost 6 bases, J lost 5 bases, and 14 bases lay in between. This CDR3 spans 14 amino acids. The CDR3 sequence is CASSGQGRDQPQHF. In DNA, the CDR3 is TGTGCCAGCTCGGGGCAGGGGAGAGATCAGCCCCAGCATTTT.